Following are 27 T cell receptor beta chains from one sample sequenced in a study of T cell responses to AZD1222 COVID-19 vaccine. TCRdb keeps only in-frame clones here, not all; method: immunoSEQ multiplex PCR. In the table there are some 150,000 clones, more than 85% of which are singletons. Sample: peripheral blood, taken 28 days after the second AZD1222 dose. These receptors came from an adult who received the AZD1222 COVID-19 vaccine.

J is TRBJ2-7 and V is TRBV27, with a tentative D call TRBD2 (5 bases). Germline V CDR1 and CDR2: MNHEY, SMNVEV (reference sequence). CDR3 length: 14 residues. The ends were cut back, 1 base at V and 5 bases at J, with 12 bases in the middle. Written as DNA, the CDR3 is TGTGCCAGCAGTTTATATGGGAGTCAGCACGAGCAGTACTTC. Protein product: CASSLYGSQHEQYF.

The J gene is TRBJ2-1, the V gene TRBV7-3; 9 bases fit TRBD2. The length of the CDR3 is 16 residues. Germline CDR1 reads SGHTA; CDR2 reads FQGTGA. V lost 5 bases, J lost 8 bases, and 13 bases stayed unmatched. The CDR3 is CASSAHMAGGPYEQFF. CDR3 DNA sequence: TGTGCCAGCAGCGCCCACATGGCGGGAGGGCCCTATGAGCAGTTCTTC. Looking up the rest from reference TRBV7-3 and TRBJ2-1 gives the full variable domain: GAGVSQTPSNKVTEKGKYVELRCDPISGHTALYWYRQSLGQGPEFLIYFQGTGAADDSGLPNDRFFAVRPEGSVSTLKIQRTERGDSAVYLCASSAHMAGGPYEQFFGPGTRLTVL.

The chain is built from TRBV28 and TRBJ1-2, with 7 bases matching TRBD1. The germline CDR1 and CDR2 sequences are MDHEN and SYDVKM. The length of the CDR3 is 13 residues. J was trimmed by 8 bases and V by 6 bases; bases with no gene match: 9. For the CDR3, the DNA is TGTGCCAGCAGAATTACAGGGGATTACGGCTACACCTTC. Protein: CASRITGDYGYTF.

This chain's CDR3 is CASTPRGATEAFF. DNA of the CDR3: TGTGCCAGCACCCCCAGGGGAGCGACTGAAGCTTTCTTT. This chain links TRBV6-5 with TRBJ1-1, with D perhaps matching TRBD1 (6 bases). Deletions cut 7 bases from V and 5 bases from J, with 14 bases between. Per the germline V gene, CDR1 is MNHEY and CDR2 is SVGAGI. The CDR3 runs to 13 residues.

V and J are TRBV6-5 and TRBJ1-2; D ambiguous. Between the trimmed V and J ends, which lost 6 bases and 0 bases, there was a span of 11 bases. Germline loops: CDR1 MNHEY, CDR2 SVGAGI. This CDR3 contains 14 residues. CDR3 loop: CASSLAYSNYGYTF. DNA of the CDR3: TGTGCCAGCAGCCTCGCTTACTCTAACTATGGCTACACCTTC.

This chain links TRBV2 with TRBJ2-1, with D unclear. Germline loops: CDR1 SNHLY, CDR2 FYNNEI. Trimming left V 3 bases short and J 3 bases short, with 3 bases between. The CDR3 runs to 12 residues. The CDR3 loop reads CASSDYYNEQFF. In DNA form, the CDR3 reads TGTGCCAGCAGTGACTACTACAATGAGCAGTTCTTC.

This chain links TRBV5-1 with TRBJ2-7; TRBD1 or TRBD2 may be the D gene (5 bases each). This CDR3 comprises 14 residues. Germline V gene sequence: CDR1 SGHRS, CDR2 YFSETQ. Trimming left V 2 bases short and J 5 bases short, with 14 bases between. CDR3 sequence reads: CASSFNGGLNEQYF. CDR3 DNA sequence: TGCGCCAGCAGCTTTAATGGGGGTTTAAACGAGCAGTACTTC.

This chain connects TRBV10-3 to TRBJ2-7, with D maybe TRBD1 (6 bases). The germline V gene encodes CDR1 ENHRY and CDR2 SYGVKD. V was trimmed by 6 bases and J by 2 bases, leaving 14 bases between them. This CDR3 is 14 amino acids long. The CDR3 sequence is CAIRPGDNTYEQYF. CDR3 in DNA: TGTGCCATCAGGCCCGGGGACAACACCTACGAGCAGTACTTC.

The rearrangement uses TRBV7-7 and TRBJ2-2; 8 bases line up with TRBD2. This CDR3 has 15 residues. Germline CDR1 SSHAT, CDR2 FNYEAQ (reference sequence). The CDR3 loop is CASASGGFATGELFF. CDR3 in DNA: TGTGCTAGCGCCTCGGGGGGGTTTGCCACCGGGGAGCTGTTTTTT.

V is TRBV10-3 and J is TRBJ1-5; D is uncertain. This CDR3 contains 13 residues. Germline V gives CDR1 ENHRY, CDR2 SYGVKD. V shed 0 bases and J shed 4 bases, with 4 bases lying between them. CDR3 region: CAISESANQPQHF. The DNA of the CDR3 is TGTGCCATCAGTGAGTCGGCGAATCAGCCCCAGCATTTT.

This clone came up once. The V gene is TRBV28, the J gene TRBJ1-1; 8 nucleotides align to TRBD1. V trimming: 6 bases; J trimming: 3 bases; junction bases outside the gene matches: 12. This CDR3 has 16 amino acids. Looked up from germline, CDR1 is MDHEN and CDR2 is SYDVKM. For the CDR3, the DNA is TGTGCCAGCAGAACACCAGGGGGCGGTGGGGACACTGAAGCTTTCTTT. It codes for CASRTPGGGGDTEAFF. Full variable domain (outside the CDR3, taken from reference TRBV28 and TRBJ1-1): DVKVTQSSRYLVKRTGEKVFLECVQDMDHENMFWYRQDPGLGLRLIYFSYDVKMKEKGDIPEGYSVSREKKERFSLILESASTNQTSMYLCASRTPGGGGDTEAFFGQGTRLTVV.

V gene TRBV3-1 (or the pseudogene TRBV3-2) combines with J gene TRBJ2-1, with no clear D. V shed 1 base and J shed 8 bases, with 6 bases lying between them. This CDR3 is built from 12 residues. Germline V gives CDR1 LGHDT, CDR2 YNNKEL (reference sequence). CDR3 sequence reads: CASSQALDEQFF. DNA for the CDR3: TGTGCCAGCAGCCAAGCCTTGGATGAGCAGTTCTTC.

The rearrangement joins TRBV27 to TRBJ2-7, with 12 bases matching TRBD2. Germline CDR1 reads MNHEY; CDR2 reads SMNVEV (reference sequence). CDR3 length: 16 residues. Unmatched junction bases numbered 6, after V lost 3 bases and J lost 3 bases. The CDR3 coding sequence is TGTGCCAGCAGTTTTAGACTAGCGGGAGCAGACTACGAGCAGTACTTC. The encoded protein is CASSFRLAGADYEQYF.

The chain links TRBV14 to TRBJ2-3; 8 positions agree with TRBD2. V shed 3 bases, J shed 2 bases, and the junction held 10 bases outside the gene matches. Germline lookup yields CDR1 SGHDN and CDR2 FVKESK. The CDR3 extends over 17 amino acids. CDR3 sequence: CASSHLAGGSATDTQYF. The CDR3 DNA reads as TGTGCCAGCAGCCACCTTGCGGGGGGCTCAGCCACAGATACGCAGTATTTT.

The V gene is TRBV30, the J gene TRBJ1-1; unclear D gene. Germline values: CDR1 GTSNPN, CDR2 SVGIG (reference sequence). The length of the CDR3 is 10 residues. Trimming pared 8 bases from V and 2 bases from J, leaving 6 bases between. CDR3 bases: TGTGCCGGGGTAAACACTGAAGCTTTCTTT. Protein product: CAGVNTEAFF.

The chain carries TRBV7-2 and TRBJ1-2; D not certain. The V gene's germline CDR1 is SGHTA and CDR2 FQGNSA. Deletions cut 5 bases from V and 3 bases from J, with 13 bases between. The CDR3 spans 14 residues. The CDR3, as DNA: TGTGCCAGCAGCCCACGGACTCCCCACTATGGCTACACCTTC. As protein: CASSPRTPHYGYTF. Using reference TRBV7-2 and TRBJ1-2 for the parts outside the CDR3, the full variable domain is GAGVSQSPSNKVTEKGKDVELRCDPISGHTALYWYRQSLGQGLEFLIYFQGNSAPDKSGLPSDRFSAERTGGSVSTLTIQRTQQEDSAVYLCASSPRTPHYGYTFGSGTRLTVV.

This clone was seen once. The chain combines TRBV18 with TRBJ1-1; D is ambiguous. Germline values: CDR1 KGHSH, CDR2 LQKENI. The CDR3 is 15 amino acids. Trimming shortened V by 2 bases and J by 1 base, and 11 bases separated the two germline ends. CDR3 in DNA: TGTGCCAGCTCACCAATTATCCGGGAGAACACTGAAGCTTTCTTT. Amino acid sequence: CASSPIIRENTEAFF. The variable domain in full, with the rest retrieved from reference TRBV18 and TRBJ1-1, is NAGVMQNPRHLVRRRGQEARLRCSPMKGHSHVYWYRQLPEEGLKFMVYLQKENIIDESGMPKERFSAEFPKEGPSILRIQQVVRGDSAAYFCASSPIIRENTEAFFGQGTRLTVV.

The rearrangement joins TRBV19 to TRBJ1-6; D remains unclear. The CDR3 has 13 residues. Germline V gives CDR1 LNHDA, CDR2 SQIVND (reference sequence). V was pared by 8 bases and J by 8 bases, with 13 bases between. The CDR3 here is CASFASPDSPLHF. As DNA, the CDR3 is TGTGCCAGTTTCGCCTCCCCCGATTCACCCCTCCACTTT.

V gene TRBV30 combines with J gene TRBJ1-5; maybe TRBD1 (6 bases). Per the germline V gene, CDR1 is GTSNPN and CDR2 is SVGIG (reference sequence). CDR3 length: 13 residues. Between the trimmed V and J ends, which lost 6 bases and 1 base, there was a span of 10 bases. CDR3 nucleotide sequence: TGTGCCTGCCGGGGGCAGAGCAATCAGCCCCAGCATTTT. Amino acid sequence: CACRGQSNQPQHF.

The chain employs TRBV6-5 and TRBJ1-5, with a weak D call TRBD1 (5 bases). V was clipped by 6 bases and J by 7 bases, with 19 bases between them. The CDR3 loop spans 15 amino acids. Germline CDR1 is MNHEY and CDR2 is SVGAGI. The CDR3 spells CASSPTGGKGQPQHF. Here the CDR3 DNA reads TGTGCCAGCAGCCCCACTGGGGGTAAAGGACAGCCCCAGCATTTT.

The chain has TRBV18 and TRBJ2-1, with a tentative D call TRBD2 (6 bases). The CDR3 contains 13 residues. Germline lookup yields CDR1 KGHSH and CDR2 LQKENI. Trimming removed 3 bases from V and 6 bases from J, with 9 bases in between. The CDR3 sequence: CASSPSGLNEQFF. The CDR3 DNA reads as TGTGCCAGCTCACCCAGCGGGCTCAATGAGCAGTTCTTC.

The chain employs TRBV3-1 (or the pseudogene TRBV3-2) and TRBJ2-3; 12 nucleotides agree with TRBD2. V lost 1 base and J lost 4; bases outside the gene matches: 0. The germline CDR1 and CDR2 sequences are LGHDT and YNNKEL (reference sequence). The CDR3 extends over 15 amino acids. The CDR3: CASSQGLAGADTQYF. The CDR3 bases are TGTGCCAGCAGCCAAGGACTAGCGGGAGCAGATACGCAGTATTTT.

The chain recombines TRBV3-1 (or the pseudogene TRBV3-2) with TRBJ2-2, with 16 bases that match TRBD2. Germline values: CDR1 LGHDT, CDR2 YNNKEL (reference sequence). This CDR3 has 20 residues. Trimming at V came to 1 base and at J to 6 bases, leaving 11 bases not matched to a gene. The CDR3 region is CASSQGPGTSGRASAGELFF. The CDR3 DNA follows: TGTGCCAGCAGCCAAGGTCCCGGGACTAGCGGGAGGGCGAGTGCCGGGGAGCTGTTTTTT.

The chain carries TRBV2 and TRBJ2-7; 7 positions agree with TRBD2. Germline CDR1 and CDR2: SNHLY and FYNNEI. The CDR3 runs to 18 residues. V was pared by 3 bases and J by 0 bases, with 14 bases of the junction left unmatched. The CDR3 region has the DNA TGTGCCAGCAGTGAGGGTTGGGAGGGCTCTGAGGGCTCCTACGAGCAGTACTTC. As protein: CASSEGWEGSEGSYEQYF.

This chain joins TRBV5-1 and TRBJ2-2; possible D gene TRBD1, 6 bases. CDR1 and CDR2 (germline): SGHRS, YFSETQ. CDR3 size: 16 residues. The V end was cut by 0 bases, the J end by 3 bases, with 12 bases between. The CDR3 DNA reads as TGCGCCAGCAGCTTGGTCGCAGGGGTGGACACCGGGGAGCTGTTTTTT. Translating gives CASSLVAGVDTGELFF.

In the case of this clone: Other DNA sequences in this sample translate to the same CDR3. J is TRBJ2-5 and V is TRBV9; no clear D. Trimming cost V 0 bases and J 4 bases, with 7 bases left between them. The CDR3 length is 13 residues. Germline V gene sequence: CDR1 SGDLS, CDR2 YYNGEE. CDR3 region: CASSVGGRETQYF. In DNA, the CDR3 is TGTGCCAGCAGCGTAGGTGGGCGAGAGACCCAGTACTTC.

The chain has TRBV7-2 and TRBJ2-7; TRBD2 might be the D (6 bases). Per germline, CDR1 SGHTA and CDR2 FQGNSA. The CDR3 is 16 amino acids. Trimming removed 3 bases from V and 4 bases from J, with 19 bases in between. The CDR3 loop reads CASSFEHYPEGYEQYF. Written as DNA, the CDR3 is TGTGCCAGCAGCTTTGAGCACTACCCGGAGGGGTACGAGCAGTACTTC.